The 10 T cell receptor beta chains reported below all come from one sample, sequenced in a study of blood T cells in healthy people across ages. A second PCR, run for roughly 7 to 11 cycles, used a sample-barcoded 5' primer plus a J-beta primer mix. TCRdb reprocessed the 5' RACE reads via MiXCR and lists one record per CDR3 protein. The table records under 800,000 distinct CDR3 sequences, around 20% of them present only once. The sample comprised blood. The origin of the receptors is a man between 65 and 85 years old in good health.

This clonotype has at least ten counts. DNA of the CDR3: TGCAGTGCTAGAGCTCCTAGCGGGACGTACGAGCAGTACTTC. It is translated as CSARAPSGTYEQYF. The V call is TRBV20-1, the J call TRBJ2-7; TRBD2 matches at 9 bases. CDR1 and CDR2 from the germline V gene are DFQATT and SNEGSKA (reference sequence). V shed 1 base and J 4 bases; nucleotides not matched to a gene: 5. The CDR3 length is 14 residues.

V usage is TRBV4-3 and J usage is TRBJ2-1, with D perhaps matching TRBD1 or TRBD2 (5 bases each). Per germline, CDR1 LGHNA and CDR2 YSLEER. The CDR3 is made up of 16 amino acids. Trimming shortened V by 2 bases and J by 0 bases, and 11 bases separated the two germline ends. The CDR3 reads CASSQSRDHSYNEQFF. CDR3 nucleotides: TGCGCCAGCAGCCAATCCCGGGACCACTCCTACAATGAGCAGTTCTTC.

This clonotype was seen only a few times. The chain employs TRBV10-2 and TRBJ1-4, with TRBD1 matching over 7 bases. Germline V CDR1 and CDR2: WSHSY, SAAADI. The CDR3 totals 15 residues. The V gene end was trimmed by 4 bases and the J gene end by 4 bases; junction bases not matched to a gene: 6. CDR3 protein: CASSVTGASNEKLFF. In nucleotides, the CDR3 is TGCGCCAGCAGTGTAACAGGGGCGAGTAATGAAAAACTGTTTTTT.

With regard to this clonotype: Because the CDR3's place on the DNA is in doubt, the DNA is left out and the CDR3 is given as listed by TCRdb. The CDR3 protein is CASSVGGGNEQLF. The rearrangement joins TRBV9 to TRBJ2-1. The germline CDR1 and CDR2 sequences are SGDLS and YYNGEE. The CDR3 has 13 residues if both end residues are counted.

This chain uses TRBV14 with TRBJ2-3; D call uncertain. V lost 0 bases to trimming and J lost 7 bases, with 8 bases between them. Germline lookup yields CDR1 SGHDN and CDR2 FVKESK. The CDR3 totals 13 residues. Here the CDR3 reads CASSQDLRNTQYF. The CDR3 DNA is TGTGCCAGCAGCCAAGATTTGCGAAATACGCAGTATTTT. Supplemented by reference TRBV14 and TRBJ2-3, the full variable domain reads EAGVTQFPSHSVIEKGQTVTLRCDPISGHDNLYWYRRVMGKEIKFLLHFVKESKQDESGMPNNRFLAERTGGTYSTLKVQPAELEDSGVYFCASSQDLRNTQYFGPGTRLTVL.

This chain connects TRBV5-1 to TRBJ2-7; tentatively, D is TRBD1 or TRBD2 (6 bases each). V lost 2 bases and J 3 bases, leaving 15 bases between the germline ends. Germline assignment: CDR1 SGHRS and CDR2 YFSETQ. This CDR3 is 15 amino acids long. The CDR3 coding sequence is TGCGCCAGCAGCTTTGGGGGGCAGGGCCACTACGAGCAGTACTTC. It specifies CASSFGGQGHYEQYF.

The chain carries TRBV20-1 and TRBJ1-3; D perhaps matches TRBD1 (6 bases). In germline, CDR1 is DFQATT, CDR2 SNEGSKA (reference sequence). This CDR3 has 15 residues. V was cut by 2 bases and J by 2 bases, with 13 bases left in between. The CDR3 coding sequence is TGCAGTGCTAGATCGGGGGCAAATACTGGAAACACCATATATTTT. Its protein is CSARSGANTGNTIYF.

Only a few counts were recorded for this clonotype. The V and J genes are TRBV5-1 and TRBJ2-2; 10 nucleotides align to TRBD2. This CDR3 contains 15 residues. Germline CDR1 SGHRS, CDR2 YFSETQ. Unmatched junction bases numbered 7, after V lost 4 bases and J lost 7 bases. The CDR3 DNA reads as TGCGCCAGCAGCCCAGGGACTAGCGTCAGCGGGGAGCTGTTTTTT. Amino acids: CASSPGTSVSGELFF.

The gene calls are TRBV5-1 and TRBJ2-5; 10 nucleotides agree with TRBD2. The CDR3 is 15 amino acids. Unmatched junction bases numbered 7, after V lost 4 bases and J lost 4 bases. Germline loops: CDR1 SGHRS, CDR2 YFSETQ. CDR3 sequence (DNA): TGCGCCAGCAGCCCCCCTAGCGGGAGTGCAGAGACCCAGTACTTC. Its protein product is CASSPPSGSAETQYF. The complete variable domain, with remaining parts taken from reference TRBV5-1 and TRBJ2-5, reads KAGVTQTPRYLIKTRGQQVTLSCSPISGHRSVSWYQQTPGQGLQFLFEYFSETQRNKGNFPGRFSGRQFSNSRSEMNVSTLELGDSALYLCASSPPSGSAETQYFGPGTRLLVL.

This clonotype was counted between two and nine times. CDR3 bases: TGTGCCAGCAGTAAGGCCGGACAGGGGCTTAAGGACTATGGCTACACCTTC. It encodes CASSKAGQGLKDYGYTF. V is TRBV6-5 and J is TRBJ1-2, with 9 bases aligning to TRBD1. The ends lost 5 bases at V and 3 bases at J; junction bases unmatched: 13. Looked up from germline, CDR1 is MNHEY and CDR2 is SVGAGI. The CDR3 is 17 amino acids.